Given below is one TCR beta chain in context. TCRdb's table, derived via immunoSEQ multiplex PCR, lists solely in-frame clones and lacks some. Here the sample spans about 190,000 clones, around nine tenths being singletons. Germline V lookup: CDR1 MNHEY, CDR2 SVGAGI. The V end was cut by 5 bases, the J end by 8 bases, with 12 bases between. The CDR3 extends over 12 amino acids. This sample was included in a study of blood T cell repertoires in COVID-19. Material: peripheral blood. This chain connects TRBV6-5 to TRBJ1-1, with D possibly being TRBD1 (6 bases). The source of this sequence is a woman between 65 and 79 years old with COVID-19, enrolled during active disease. The CDR3 DNA is TGTGCCAGCAGTCTCAGGGGTGACGAAGCTTTCTTT. Translation: CASSLRGDEAFF.